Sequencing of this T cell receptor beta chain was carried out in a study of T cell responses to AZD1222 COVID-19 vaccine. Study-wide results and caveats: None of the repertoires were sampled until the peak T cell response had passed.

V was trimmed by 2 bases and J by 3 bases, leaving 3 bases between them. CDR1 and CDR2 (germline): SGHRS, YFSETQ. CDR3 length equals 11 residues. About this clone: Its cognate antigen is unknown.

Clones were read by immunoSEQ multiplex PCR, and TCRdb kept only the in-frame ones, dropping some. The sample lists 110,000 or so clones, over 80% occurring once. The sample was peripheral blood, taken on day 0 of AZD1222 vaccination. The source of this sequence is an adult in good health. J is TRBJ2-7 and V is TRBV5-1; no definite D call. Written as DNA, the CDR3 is TGCGCCAGCAGCTTAAACTACGAGCAGTACTTC. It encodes CASSLNYEQYF. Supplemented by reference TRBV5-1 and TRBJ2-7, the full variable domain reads KAGVTQTPRYLIKTRGQQVTLSCSPISGHRSVSWYQQTPGQGLQFLFEYFSETQRNKGNFPGRFSGRQFSNSRSEMNVSTLELGDSALYLCASSLNYEQYFGPGTRLTVT.